A selection of T cell receptor beta chains follows, all from one sample in a study of blood T cell repertoires in COVID-19. This table comes from immunoSEQ multiplex PCR, and its TCRdb copy is limited to in-frame clones, with some not included. Among 35,000 to 50,000 clones listed, almost 85% were seen once. The sample consisted of peripheral blood. The receptor source for this set is a woman aged 55-75 years with acute or convalescent COVID-19. CDR3s include the opening cysteine and the closing phenylalanine or tryptophan. D genes are given only for firm matches. Expanded clones get a size class; other rows say once, few or many, or leave the size out.

cdr3_aa cdr3_nt v_call d_call cdr3_length j_call clone_size
CASSPGGAYGYTF TGTGCCAGCTCACCAGGGGGGGCCTATGGCTACACCTTC TRBV18 . 13 TRBJ1-2 .
CASSLTGAHYGYTF TGTGCCAGCAGTCTTACAGGGGCCCACTATGGCTACACCTTC TRBV2 TRBD1 14 TRBJ1-2 .
CASSRGGRETDTQYF TGCGCCAGCAGCCGGGGGGGAAGAGAGACAGATACGCAGTATTTT TRBV5-1 TRBD2 15 TRBJ2-3 .
CSASDSYEQYF TGCAGTGCTTCAGATTCCTACGAGCAGTACTTC TRBV20-1 . 11 TRBJ2-7 .
CASSGYRGQDTQYF TGTGCCAGCAGCGGATACAGGGGTCAAGATACGCAGTATTTT TRBV7-2 TRBD1 14 TRBJ2-3 .
CASSRDRERGYTF TGTGCCAGCTCCCGTGACAGGGAGAGGGGCTACACCTTC TRBV18 TRBD1 13 TRBJ1-2 .
CASSHQEGFGTDTQYF TGTGCCAGCAGCCATCAGGAGGGATTCGGCACAGATACGCAGTATTTT TRBV4-2 . 16 TRBJ2-3 .
CASSLALGGGSNQPQHF TGTGCCAGCAGCTTAGCGCTAGGGGGTGGGAGCAATCAGCCCCAGCATTTT TRBV7-9 . 17 TRBJ1-5 .
CASSYIGGSNEQFF TGTGCCAGCAGTTATATCGGCGGTAGCAATGAGCAGTTCTTC TRBV6-2/TRBV6-3 . 14 TRBJ2-1 .
CASSLMESTDTQYF TGTGCCAGCAGCTTAATGGAGAGCACAGATACGCAGTATTTT TRBV7-3 . 14 TRBJ2-3 few
CASSPVREDTQYF TGTGCCAGCTCACCGGTGCGAGAAGATACGCAGTATTTT TRBV18 . 13 TRBJ2-3 once
CASHATNEKLFF TGTGCCAGTCATGCAACTAATGAAAAACTGTTTTTT TRBV2 . 12 TRBJ1-4 .
CASSLRQRLSPLHF TGTGCCAGCAGTTTACGACAGAGATTGTCACCCCTCCACTTT TRBV6-6 . 14 TRBJ1-6 .
CASSLASGYQKTQYF TGTGCCAGCAGCTTGGCTAGCGGTTATCAGAAGACCCAGTACTTC TRBV7-2 TRBD2 15 TRBJ2-5 .
CASSFVGAYEQYF TGTGCCAGCAGCTTCGTCGGGGCCTACGAGCAGTACTTC TRBV7-9 . 13 TRBJ2-7 .
CASSHIWRETQYF TGTGCCAGCAGCCACATCTGGAGAGAGACCCAGTACTTC TRBV5-8 . 13 TRBJ2-5 once
CSVKTGTGDSPLHF TGCAGCGTAAAGACCGGGACAGGGGATTCACCCCTCCACTTT TRBV29-1 TRBD1 14 TRBJ1-6 .
CASSHNRGDTYNEQFF TGTGCCAGCAGCCATAACAGGGGGGATACCTACAATGAGCAGTTCTTC TRBV3-1/TRBV3-2 TRBD1 16 TRBJ2-1 once
CAWSPPRVGNYGYTF TGTGCCTGGAGCCCCCCCAGGGTCGGTAACTATGGCTACACCTTC TRBV30 . 15 TRBJ1-2 few
CASSQADSSYNEQFF TGCGCCAGCAGCCAAGCAGACAGCTCCTACAATGAGCAGTTCTTC TRBV4-1 . 15 TRBJ2-1 .
CASIQGEANNEQFF TGTGCCAGCATTCAGGGGGAGGCAAACAATGAGCAGTTCTTC TRBV2 . 14 TRBJ2-1 .
CASTETRRGEQYF TGTGCCAGCACGGAGACTCGGCGGGGCGAGCAGTACTTC TRBV5-6 . 13 TRBJ2-7 .
CASSLETQGYGYTF TGCGCCAGCAGCTTGGAGACTCAGGGCTATGGCTACACCTTC TRBV5-1 . 14 TRBJ1-2 .
CASRVRGGGADTQYF TGTGCCAGTCGTGTACGGGGGGGAGGGGCAGATACGCAGTATTTT TRBV6-6 TRBD2 15 TRBJ2-3 .
CASSLVGDSTEAFF TGTGCCAGCAGCTTGGTAGGGGATAGCACTGAAGCTTTCTTT TRBV5-6 . 14 TRBJ1-1 once
CASRPGQGGNQPQHF TGTGCCAGCAGACCCGGACAGGGCGGCAATCAGCCCCAGCATTTT TRBV5-8 TRBD1 15 TRBJ1-5 once
CASSEGGAGNEQFF TGTGCCAGCAGTGAAGGAGGGGCTGGGAATGAGCAGTTCTTC TRBV25-1 . 14 TRBJ2-1 .
CASSEDTMNTEAFF TGTGCCAGCAGTGAGGACACCATGAACACTGAAGCTTTCTTT TRBV6-1 . 14 TRBJ1-1 once
CASSPYGGGRETQYF TGTGCCAGCAGCCCCTACGGGGGAGGGAGGGAGACCCAGTACTTC TRBV5-4 TRBD2 15 TRBJ2-5 .
CSASWARNNEQFF TGCAGTGCTAGTTGGGCCAGAAACAATGAGCAGTTCTTC TRBV20-1 . 13 TRBJ2-1 .
CASSVGAGFYEQYF TGTGCCAGCAGCGTAGGGGCGGGTTTCTACGAGCAGTACTTC TRBV9 . 14 TRBJ2-7 .
CASIPPGTEAFF TGTGCCAGCATCCCCCCGGGTACTGAAGCTTTCTTT TRBV6-4 . 12 TRBJ1-1 .
CASTIDRASPLHF TGTGCCAGCACGATCGACAGGGCTTCACCCCTCCACTTT TRBV2 TRBD1 13 TRBJ1-6 .
CASRLGLAGNTGELFF TGTGCCAGTAGGCTTGGACTAGCGGGGAACACCGGGGAGCTGTTTTTT TRBV19 TRBD2 16 TRBJ2-2 .
CASSLAGRAQHF TGTGCCAGCAGCTTAGCCGGGAGGGCCCAGCATTTT TRBV7-2 . 12 TRBJ1-5 .
CASSTQDDDEQFF TGCGCCAGCAGCACCCAGGATGACGATGAGCAGTTCTTC TRBV5-1 . 13 TRBJ2-1 .
CASSLSGSYTF TGTGCCAGCAGCTTATCCGGGAGCTACACCTTC TRBV7-9 . 11 TRBJ1-2 .
CSVPDRNYGYTF TGCAGCGTTCCGGACAGGAACTATGGCTACACCTTC TRBV29-1 TRBD1 12 TRBJ1-2 .
CASSFSGGGEQFF TGTGCCAGCAGCTTTTCAGGGGGCGGTGAGCAGTTCTTC TRBV7-7 TRBD1 13 TRBJ2-1 once
CASSGHGYGYTF TGTGCCAGTAGTGGACACGGCTATGGCTACACCTTC TRBV19 . 12 TRBJ1-2 once
CASSRYLSGGYYEQYF TGCGCCAGCAGCCGTTATCTTAGCGGGGGGTACTACGAGCAGTACTTC TRBV4-1 TRBD2 16 TRBJ2-7 .
CASSQVVPSGGAGYNEQFF TGCGCCAGCAGCCAAGTTGTTCCTAGCGGGGGGGCTGGGTACAATGAGCAGTTCTTC TRBV4-1 TRBD2 19 TRBJ2-1 .
CASSPSTSGVAETQYF TGTGCCAGCAGCCCTTCGACTAGCGGGGTGGCGGAGACCCAGTACTTC TRBV7-6 TRBD2 16 TRBJ2-5 .
CASSQRTSGPRGHNEQFF TGTGCCAGCAGTCAAAGGACTAGCGGGCCCCGGGGCCACAATGAGCAGTTCTTC TRBV27 TRBD2 18 TRBJ2-1 .
CATSRDPRGVGTDTQYF TGTGCCACCAGCAGAGATCCCCGGGGGGTAGGGACAGATACGCAGTATTTT TRBV15 TRBD2 17 TRBJ2-3 .
CASSSGWAGGLRRTQYF TGTGCCAGCAGTAGCGGCTGGGCGGGGGGGCTAAGGAGGACGCAGTATTTT TRBV2 TRBD2 17 TRBJ2-3 .
CASSLGGTDTQYF TGTGCCAGCAGCTTGGGCGGCACAGATACGCAGTATTTT TRBV7-2 . 13 TRBJ2-3 .